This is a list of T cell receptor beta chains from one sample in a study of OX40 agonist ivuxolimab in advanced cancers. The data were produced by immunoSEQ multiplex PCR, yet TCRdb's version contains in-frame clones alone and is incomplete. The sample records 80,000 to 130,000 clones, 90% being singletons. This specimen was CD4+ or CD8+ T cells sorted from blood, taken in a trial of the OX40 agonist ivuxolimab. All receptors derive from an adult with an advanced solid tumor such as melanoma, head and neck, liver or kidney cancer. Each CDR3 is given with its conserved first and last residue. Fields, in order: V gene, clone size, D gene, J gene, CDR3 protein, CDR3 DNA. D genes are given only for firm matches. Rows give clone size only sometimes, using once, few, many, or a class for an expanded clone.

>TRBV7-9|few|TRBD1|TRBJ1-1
CASSSMDRAEAFF
TGTGCCAGCAGCTCGATGGACAGGGCGGAAGCTTTCTTT
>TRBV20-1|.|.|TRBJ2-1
CSARSGSQFF
TGCAGTGCTAGATCGGGGAGTCAGTTCTTC
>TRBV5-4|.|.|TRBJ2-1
CASSAGGTGHEQFF
TGTGCCAGCAGCGCAGGAGGGACTGGGCATGAGCAGTTCTTC
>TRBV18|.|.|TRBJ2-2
CASSPNKGTAGELFF
TGTGCCAGCTCACCAAATAAGGGGACGGCCGGGGAGCTGTTTTTT
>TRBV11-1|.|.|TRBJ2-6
CASSLLRGAGANVLTF
TGTGCCAGCAGCCTCCTGAGGGGGGCTGGGGCCAACGTCCTGACTTTC
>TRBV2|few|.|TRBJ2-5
CASSARNRLQETQYF
TGTGCCAGCAGCGCCAGGAACCGGCTTCAAGAGACCCAGTACTTC
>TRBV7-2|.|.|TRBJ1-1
CASGNTRYEAFF
TGTGCCAGCGGCAACACACGTTATGAAGCTTTCTTT
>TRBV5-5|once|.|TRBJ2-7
CASSLRLLIDEQYF
TGTGCCAGCAGCTTACGACTACTCATCGACGAGCAGTACTTC
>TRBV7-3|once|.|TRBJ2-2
CASSLEGNTGELFF
TGTGCCAGCAGCTTAGAAGGGAACACCGGGGAGCTGTTTTTT
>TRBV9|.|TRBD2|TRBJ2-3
CASSSRPGTSGRQGDTQYF
TGTGCCAGCAGCTCGCGCCCTGGGACTAGCGGGAGGCAGGGGGATACGCAGTATTTT
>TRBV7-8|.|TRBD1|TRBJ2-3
CASSVGTADTQYF
TGTGCCAGCAGCGTCGGGACAGCAGATACGCAGTATTTT
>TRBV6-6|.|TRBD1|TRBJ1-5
CASRLGQGRNQPQHF
TGTGCCAGCAGACTGGGACAGGGGAGGAATCAGCCCCAGCATTTT
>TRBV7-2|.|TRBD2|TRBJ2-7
CASRSGTKIYEQYF
TGTGCCAGCAGGTCCGGGACTAAAATCTACGAGCAGTACTTC
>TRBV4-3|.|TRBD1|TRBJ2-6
CASSRTTGDGANVLTF
TGCGCCAGCAGCAGAACCACAGGGGACGGGGCCAACGTCCTGACTTTC
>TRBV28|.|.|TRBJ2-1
CASSFPAGTHNEQFF
TGTGCCAGCAGTTTCCCAGCCGGGACTCACAATGAGCAGTTCTTC
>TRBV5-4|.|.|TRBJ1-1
CASNRGSSANTEAFF
TGTGCCAGCAATCGCGGTTCCTCTGCGAACACTGAAGCTTTCTTT
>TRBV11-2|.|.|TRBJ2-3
CASSWTSTDTQYF
TGTGCCAGCAGCTGGACTAGCACAGATACGCAGTATTTT
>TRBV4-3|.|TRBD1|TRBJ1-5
CASSQIQGAGQPQHF
TGCGCCAGCAGCCAAATCCAGGGGGCGGGGCAGCCCCAGCATTTT
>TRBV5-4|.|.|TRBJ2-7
CASSSAGVSYEQYF
TGTGCCAGCAGCTCGGCAGGGGTCTCCTACGAGCAGTACTTC
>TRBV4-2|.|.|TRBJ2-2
CASSQETGSGELFF
TGTGCCAGCAGCCAAGAAACAGGGTCCGGGGAGCTGTTTTTT
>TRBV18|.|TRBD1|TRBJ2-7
CASSPGTAYEQYF
TGTGCCAGCTCACCAGGGACAGCGTACGAGCAGTACTTC
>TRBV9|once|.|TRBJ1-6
CASSRGQNNSPLHF
TGTGCCAGCAGCAGAGGACAGAATAATTCACCCCTCCACTTT
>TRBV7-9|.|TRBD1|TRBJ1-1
CASSRRQGVTEAFF
TGTGCCAGCAGCCGACGACAGGGGGTAACTGAAGCTTTCTTT
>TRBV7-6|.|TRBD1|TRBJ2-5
CASSFGTGQETQYF
TGTGCCAGCAGCTTCGGGACAGGCCAAGAGACCCAGTACTTC
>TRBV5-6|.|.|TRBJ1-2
CASRARGGNYGYTF
TGTGCCAGCAGGGCCCGAGGGGGGAACTATGGCTACACCTTC
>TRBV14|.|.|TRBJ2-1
CASSLRDISYNEQFF
TGTGCCAGCAGCCTCCGGGACATCTCTTACAATGAGCAGTTCTTC
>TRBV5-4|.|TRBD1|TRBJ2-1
CASSPGQGNEQFF
TGTGCCAGCAGCCCGGGACAGGGGAATGAGCAGTTCTTC
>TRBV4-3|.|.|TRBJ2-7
CASSQELGRLTYEQYF
TGCGCCAGCAGCCAAGAATTAGGGAGACTGACTTACGAGCAGTACTTC
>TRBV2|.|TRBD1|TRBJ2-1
CVSSDRVRSGEQFF
TGTGTCAGCAGTGACAGGGTGCGTTCAGGTGAGCAGTTCTTC
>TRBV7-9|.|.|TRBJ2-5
CASSEGSTQYF
TGTGCCAGCAGCGAGGGATCGACCCAGTACTTC
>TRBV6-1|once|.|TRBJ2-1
CASTLQNSYNEQFF
TGTGCCAGCACGCTGCAAAACTCCTACAATGAGCAGTTCTTC
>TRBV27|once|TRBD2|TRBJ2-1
CASRPSGRAVNEQFF
TGTGCCAGCAGACCTAGCGGGAGGGCCGTCAATGAGCAGTTCTTC
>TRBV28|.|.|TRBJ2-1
CASRGYNEQFF
TGTGCCAGCAGGGGGTACAATGAGCAGTTCTTC
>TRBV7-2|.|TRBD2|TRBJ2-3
CASRLGTSGRTDTQYF
TGTGCCAGCAGGCTCGGGACTAGCGGGAGGACAGATACGCAGTATTTT
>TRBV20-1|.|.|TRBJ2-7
CSSKRNYEQYF
TGCAGCAGCAAGAGGAACTACGAGCAGTACTTC
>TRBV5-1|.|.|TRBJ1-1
CASSPDEGRAEAFF
TGCGCCAGCAGTCCGGATGAAGGGCGGGCTGAAGCTTTCTTT
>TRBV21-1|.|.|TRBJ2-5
CASRKGEVETQYF
TGTGCCAGCAGAAAGGGGGAGGTGGAGACCCAGTACTTC
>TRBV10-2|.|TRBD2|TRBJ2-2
CASRTSGRTHRGELFF
TGCGCCAGCAGGACTAGCGGGAGGACCCACAGGGGGGAGCTGTTTTTT
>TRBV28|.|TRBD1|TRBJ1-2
CASIDQGATGYGYTF
TGTGCCAGCATTGATCAGGGGGCGACGGGCTATGGCTACACCTTC
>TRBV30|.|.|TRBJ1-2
CAWAPSGNYGYTF
TGTGCCTGGGCCCCGTCAGGGAACTATGGCTACACCTTC
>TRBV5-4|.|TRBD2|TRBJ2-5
CASSSEGLAGGETQYF
TGTGCCAGCAGCTCGGAGGGACTAGCGGGGGGAGAGACCCAGTACTTC
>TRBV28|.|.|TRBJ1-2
CASSAVYGYTF
TGTGCCAGCAGTGCAGTGTATGGCTACACCTTC
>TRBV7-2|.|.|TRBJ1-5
CASSPTGSQHYQPQHF
TGTGCCAGCAGCCCCACCGGGAGCCAACACTATCAGCCCCAGCATTTT
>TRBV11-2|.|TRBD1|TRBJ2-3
CASSLVQTGTGIRDTQYF
TGTGCCAGCAGCTTAGTTCAAACCGGGACAGGCATCAGAGATACGCAGTATTTT
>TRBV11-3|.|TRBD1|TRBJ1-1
CASSLGSGGEAFF
TGTGCCAGCAGCTTAGGGTCAGGGGGCGAAGCTTTCTTT
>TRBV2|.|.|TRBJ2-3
CASSPSSAAQYF
TGTGCCAGCAGTCCCTCGAGCGCGGCGCAGTATTTT
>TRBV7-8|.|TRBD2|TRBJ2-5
CASSLALAGVYQETQYF
TGTGCCAGCAGCTTAGCACTAGCGGGAGTGTACCAAGAGACCCAGTACTTC
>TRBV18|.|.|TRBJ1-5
CASSTTSGGRGNQPQHF
TGTGCCAGCTCAACCACGTCGGGGGGCCGCGGCAATCAGCCCCAGCATTTT
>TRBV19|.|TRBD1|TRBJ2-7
CASSRDSSYEQYF
TGTGCCAGTAGTAGGGACAGCTCCTACGAGCAGTACTTC
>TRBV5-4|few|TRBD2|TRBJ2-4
CASSLRTSGRKNIQYF
TGTGCCAGCAGCTTGCGGACTAGCGGCCGAAAAAACATTCAGTACTTC
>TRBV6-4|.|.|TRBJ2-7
CASSVLTRGLYEQYF
TGTGCCAGCAGTGTTCTCACCCGGGGCCTTTACGAGCAGTACTTC
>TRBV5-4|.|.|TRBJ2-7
CASSFESEQYF
TGTGCCAGCAGCTTTGAATCCGAGCAGTACTTC
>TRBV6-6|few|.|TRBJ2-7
CASHQGTTPEQYF
TGTGCCAGCCATCAGGGCACGACGCCCGAGCAGTACTTC
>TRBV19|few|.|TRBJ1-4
CASSRTDEKLFF
TGTGCCAGTAGCCGGACAGATGAAAAACTGTTTTTT
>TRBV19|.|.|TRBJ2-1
CASRPVGSYNEQFF
TGTGCCAGTAGACCGGTAGGCTCCTACAATGAGCAGTTCTTC
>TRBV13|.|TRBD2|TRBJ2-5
CASSLGGLAGETQYF
TGTGCCAGCAGCTTAGGCGGACTAGCGGGTGAGACCCAGTACTTC
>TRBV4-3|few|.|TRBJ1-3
CASSQGVGSTRGNTIYF
TGCGCCAGCAGCCAAGGCGTAGGGAGCACTCGTGGAAACACCATATATTTT
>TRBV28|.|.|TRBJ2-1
CASNYGRTPGNEQFF
TGTGCCAGCAATTACGGGCGGACTCCGGGGAATGAGCAGTTCTTC
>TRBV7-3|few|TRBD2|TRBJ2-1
CASSLQGSGRLMNEQFF
TGTGCCAGCAGCTTACAGGGTAGCGGGAGACTAATGAATGAGCAGTTCTTC
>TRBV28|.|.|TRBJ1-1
CASSEPRGGTSNTEAFF
TGTGCCAGCAGTGAACCGAGGGGGGGGACGTCGAACACTGAAGCTTTCTTT